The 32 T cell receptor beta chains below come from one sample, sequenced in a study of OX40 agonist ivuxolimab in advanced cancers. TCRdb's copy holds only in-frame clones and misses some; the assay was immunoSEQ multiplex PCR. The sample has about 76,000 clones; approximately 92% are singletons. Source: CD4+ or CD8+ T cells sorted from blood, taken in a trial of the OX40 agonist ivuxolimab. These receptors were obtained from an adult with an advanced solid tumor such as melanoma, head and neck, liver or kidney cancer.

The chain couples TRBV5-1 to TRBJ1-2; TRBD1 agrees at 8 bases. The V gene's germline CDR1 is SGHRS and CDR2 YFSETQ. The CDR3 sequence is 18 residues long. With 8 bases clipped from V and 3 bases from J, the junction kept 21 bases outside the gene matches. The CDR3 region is CASRRFRADREGYYGYTF. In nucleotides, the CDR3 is TGCGCCAGTAGGAGGTTTCGCGCGGACAGGGAAGGTTACTATGGCTACACCTTC.

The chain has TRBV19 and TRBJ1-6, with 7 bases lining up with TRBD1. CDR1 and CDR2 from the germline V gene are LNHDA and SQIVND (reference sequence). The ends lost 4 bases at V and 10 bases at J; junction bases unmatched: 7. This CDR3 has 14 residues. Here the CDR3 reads CASSTAGQRSPLHF. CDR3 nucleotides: TGTGCCAGTAGTACAGCGGGACAGAGATCACCCCTCCACTTT.

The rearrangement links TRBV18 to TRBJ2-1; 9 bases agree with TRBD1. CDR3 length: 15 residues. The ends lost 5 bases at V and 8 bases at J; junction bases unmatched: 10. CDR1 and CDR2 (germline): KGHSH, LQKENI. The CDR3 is CASSADRGGGDEQFF. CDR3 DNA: TGTGCCAGCTCAGCGGACAGGGGTGGAGGTGATGAGCAGTTCTTC.

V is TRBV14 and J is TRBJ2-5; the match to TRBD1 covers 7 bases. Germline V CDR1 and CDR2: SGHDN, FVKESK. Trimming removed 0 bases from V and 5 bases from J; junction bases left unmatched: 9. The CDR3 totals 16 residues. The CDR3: CASSQDWDRIWETQYF. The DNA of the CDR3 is TGTGCCAGCAGCCAAGATTGGGACAGAATTTGGGAGACCCAGTACTTC.

The CDR3, as DNA: TGTGCCAGCACCAGGGGACAAAATTACAATGAGCAGTTCTTC. Protein sequence: CASTRGQNYNEQFF. The chain joins TRBV7-8 to TRBJ2-1; a possible D gene is TRBD1 (6 bases). CDR1 is SGHVS and CDR2 is FQNEAQ in the germline V gene. This CDR3 is built from 14 residues. V lost 7 bases to trimming and J lost 4 bases, with 14 bases between them.

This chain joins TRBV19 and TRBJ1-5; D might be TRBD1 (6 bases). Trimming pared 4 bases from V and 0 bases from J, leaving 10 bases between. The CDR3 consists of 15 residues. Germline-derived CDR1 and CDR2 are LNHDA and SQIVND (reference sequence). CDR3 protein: CASSRGHNSNQPQHF. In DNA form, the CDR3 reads TGTGCCAGTAGTAGGGGACACAATAGCAATCAGCCCCAGCATTTT.

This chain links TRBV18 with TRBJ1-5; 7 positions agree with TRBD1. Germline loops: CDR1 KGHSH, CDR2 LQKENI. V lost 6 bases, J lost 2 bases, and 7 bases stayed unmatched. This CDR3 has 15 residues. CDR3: CASSQGGAGNQPQHF. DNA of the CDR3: TGTGCCAGCTCTCAGGGGGGGGCAGGCAATCAGCCCCAGCATTTT.

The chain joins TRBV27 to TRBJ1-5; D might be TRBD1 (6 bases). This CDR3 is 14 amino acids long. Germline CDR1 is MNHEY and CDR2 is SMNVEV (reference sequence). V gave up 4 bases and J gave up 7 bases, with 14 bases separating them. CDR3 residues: CASSSYRVGQPQHF. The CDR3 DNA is TGTGCCAGCAGTTCATACAGGGTCGGACAGCCCCAGCATTTT.

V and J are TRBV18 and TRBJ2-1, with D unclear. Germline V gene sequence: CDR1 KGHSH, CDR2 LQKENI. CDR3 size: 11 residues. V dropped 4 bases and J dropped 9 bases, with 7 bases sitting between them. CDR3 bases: TGTGCCAGCTCACAGGGTACTGAGCAGTTCTTC. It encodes CASSQGTEQFF.

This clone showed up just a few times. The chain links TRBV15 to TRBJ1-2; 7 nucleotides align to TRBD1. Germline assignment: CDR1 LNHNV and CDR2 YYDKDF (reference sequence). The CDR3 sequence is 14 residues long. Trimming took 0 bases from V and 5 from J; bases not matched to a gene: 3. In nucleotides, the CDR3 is TGTGCCACCAGCAGAGAGACAGGGCCATATGGCTACACCTTC. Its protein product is CATSRETGPYGYTF.

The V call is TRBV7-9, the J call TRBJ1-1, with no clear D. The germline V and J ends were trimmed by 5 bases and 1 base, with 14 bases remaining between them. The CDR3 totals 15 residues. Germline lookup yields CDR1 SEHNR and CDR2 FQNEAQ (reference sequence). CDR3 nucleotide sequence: TGTGCCAGCAGCACGGGCCCTACCCCGAACACTGAAGCTTTCTTT. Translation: CASSTGPTPNTEAFF.

The CDR3 sequence is CAISGGWVRNTGELFF. In DNA form, the CDR3 reads TGTGCCATCAGTGGTGGGTGGGTTCGGAACACCGGGGAGCTGTTTTTT. The chain links TRBV10-3 to TRBJ2-2, with D uncertain. The CDR3 contains 16 residues. The germline V gene encodes CDR1 ENHRY and CDR2 SYGVKD. V dropped 4 bases and J dropped 1 base, with 13 bases sitting between them.

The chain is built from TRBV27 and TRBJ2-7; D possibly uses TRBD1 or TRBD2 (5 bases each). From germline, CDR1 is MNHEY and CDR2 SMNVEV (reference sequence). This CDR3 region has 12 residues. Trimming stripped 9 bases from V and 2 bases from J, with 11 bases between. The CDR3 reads CASRGDPYEQYV. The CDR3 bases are TGTGCCAGTCGAGGGGACCCCTACGAGCAGTACGTC.

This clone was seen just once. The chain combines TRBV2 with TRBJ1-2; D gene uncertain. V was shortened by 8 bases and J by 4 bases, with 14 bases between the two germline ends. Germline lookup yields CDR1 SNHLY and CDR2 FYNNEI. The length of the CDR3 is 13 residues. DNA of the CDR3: TGTGCCAGCTCTCTTGAAAGTAGCTATGGCTACACCTTC. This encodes CASSLESSYGYTF.

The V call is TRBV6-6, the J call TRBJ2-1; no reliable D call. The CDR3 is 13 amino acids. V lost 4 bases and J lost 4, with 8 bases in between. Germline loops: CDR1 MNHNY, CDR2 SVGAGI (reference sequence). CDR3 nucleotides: TGTGCCAGCAGTTCCGATACTTACAATGAGCAGTTCTTC. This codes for CASSSDTYNEQFF.

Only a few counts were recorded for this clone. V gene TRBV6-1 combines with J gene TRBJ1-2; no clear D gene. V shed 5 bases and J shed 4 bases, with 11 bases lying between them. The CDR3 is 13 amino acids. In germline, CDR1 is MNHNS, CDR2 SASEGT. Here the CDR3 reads CASSRHDFYGYTF. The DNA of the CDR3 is TGTGCCAGCAGTCGTCACGACTTCTATGGCTACACCTTC.

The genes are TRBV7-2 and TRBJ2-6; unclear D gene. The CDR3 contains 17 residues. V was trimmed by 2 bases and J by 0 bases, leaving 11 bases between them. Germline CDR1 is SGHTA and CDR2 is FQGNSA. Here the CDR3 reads CASSLQGSLSGANVLTF. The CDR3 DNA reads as TGTGCCAGCAGCTTACAAGGGTCCCTCTCTGGGGCCAACGTCCTGACTTTC.

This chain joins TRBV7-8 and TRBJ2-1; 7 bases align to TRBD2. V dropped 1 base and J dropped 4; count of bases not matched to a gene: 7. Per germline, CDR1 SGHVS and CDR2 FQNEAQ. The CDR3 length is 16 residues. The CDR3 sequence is CASSLVAGELYNEQFF. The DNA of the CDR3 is TGTGCCAGCAGCTTAGTGGCGGGGGAGTTATACAATGAGCAGTTCTTC.

CDR3 protein: CASSLDSGSSDTQYF. The CDR3 DNA reads TGTGCCAGCAGCTTAGATAGCGGGAGTTCAGATACGCAGTATTTT. V is TRBV7-6 and J is TRBJ2-3; 9 nucleotides align to TRBD2. The V and J ends lost 1 base and 4 bases, in that order; junction bases with no gene match: 3. The CDR3 consists of 15 residues. CDR1 and CDR2 from the germline V gene are SGHVS and FNYEAQ. The full variable domain, rest sourced from reference TRBV7-6 and TRBJ2-3, is GAGVSQSPRYKVTKRGQDVALRCDPISGHVSLYWYRQALGQGPEFLTYFNYEAQQDKSGLPNDRFSAERPEGSISTLTIQRTEQRDSAMYRCASSLDSGSSDTQYFGPGTRLTVL.

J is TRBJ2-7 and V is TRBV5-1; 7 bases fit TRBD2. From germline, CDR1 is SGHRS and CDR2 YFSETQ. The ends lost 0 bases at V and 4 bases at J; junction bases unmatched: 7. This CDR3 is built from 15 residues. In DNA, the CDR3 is TGCGCCAGCAGCTTGGCTGGAATTAGCGGGTACGAGCAGTACTTC. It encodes CASSLAGISGYEQYF.

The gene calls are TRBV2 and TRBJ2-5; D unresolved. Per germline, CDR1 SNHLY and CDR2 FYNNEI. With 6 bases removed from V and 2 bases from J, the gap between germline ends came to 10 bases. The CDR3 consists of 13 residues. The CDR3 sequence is CASSEPPQETQYF. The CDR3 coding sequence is TGTGCCAGCAGCGAACCACCGCAAGAGACCCAGTACTTC. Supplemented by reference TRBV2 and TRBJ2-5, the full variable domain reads EPEVTQTPSHQVTQMGQEVILRCVPISNHLYFYWYRQILGQKVEFLVSFYNNEISEKSEIFDDQFSVERPDGSNFTLKIRSTKLEDSAMYFCASSEPPQETQYFGPGTRLLVL.

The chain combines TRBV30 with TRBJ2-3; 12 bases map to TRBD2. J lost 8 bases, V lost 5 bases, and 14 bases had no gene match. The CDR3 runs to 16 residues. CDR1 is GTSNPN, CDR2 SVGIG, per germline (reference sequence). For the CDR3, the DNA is TGTGCCTGGGGTCCCCTAGCGGGAGGGCCTGGTGGTACGCAGTATTTT. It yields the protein CAWGPLAGGPGGTQYF.

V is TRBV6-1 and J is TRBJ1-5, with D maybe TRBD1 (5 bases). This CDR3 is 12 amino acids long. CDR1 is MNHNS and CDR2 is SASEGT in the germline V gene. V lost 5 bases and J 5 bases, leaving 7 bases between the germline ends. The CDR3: CASSPRDQPQHF. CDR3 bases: TGTGCCAGCAGTCCCAGGGATCAGCCCCAGCATTTT.

CDR3 sequence (DNA): TGTGCCAACTCCGGGACAGTTAATCAGCCCCAGCATTTT. Amino acids: CANSGTVNQPQHF. The chain uses TRBV19 and TRBJ1-5; the match to TRBD1 covers 7 bases. The CDR3 is 13 amino acids. CDR1 and CDR2 from the germline V gene are LNHDA and SQIVND (reference sequence). With V trimmed by 10 bases and J by 4 bases, 7 bases remained unmatched.

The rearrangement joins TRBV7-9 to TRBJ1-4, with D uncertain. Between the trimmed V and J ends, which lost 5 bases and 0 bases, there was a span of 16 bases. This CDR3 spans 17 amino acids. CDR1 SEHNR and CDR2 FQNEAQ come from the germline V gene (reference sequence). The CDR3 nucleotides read TGTGCCAGCAGCCTCTCCAAGACCATCTCAACTAATGAAAAACTGTTTTTT. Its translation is CASSLSKTISTNEKLFF.

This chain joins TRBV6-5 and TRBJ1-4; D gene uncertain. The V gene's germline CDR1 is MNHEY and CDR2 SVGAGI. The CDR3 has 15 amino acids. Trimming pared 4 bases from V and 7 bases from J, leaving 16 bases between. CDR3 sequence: CASSSVPWASEKLFF. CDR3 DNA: TGTGCCAGCAGTTCCGTTCCATGGGCGAGTGAAAAACTGTTTTTT.

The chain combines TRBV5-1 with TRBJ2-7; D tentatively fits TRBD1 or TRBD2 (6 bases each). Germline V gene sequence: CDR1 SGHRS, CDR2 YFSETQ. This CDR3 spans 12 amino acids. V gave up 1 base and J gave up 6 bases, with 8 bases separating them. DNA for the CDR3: TGCGCCAGCAGCTTGAAGGGGGGCGAGCAGTACGTC. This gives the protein CASSLKGGEQYV.

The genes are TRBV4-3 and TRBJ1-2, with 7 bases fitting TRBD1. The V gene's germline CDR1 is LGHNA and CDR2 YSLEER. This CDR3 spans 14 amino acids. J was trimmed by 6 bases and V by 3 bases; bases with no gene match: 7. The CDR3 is CASSQLTGRDGYTF. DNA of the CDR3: TGCGCCAGCAGCCAGCTGACAGGGAGGGATGGCTACACCTTC.

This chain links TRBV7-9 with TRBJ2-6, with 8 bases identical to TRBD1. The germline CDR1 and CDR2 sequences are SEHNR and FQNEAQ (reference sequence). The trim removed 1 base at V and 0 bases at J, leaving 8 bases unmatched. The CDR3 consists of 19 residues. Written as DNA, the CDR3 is TGTGCCAGCAGCTTAGTGGGGACAGGAAGAAGCTCTGGGGCCAACGTCCTGACTTTC. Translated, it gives CASSLVGTGRSSGANVLTF. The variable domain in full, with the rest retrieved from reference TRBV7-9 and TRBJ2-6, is DTGVSQNPRHKITKRGQNVTFRCDPISEHNRLYWYRQTLGQGPEFLTYFQNEAQLEKSRLLSDRFSAERPKGSFSTLEIQRTEQGDSAMYLCASSLVGTGRSSGANVLTFGAGSRLTVL.

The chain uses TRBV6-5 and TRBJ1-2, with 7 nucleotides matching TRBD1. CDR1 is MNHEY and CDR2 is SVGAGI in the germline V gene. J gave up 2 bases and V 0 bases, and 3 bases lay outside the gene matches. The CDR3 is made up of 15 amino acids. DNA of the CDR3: TGTGCCAGCAGTTACTCGTCGACAGGGAACTATGGCTACACCTTC. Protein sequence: CASSYSSTGNYGYTF.

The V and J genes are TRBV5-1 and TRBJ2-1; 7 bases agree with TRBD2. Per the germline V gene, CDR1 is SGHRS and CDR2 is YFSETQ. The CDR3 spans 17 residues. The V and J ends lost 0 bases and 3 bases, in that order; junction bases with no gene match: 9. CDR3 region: CASSLGGSGNYYNEQFF. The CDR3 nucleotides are TGCGCCAGCAGCTTGGGCGGGAGCGGGAATTACTACAATGAGCAGTTCTTC.

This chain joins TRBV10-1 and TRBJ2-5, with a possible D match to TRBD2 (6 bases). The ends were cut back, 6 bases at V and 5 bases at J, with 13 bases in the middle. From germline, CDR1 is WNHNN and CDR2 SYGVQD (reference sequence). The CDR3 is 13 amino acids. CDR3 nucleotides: TGCGCCAGCAGCAGACTAGGAGTCGAGACCCAGTACTTC. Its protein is CASSRLGVETQYF.